The present T cell receptor (beta chain) was sequenced within a study of cytomegalovirus exposure and HLA in healthy donors. Study background: The study's early data release held some 85 million unique TCRs from HLA-typed donors.

Primers: 60 Vbeta forward and 13 Jbeta reverse. TCRdb's table, derived via immunoSEQ multiplex PCR, lists solely in-frame clones and lacks some. The table lists under 150,000 clones, over 60% of them singletons. This clone was counted a single time. The CDR3 totals 14 residues. CDR1 and CDR2 (germline): SGHNT, YYREEE (reference sequence). Trimming left V 1 base short and J 2 bases short, with 9 bases between. The chain is built from TRBV5-4 and TRBJ1-2; possible D gene TRBD1, 6 bases. Source material: PBMCs. The TCR comes from a woman aged 50 to 60 in good health and CMV-seronegative. CDR3 bases: TGTGCCAGCAGCTTGCAGGGGCGCAACTATGGCTACACCTTC. Its translation: CASSLQGRNYGYTF.